This T cell receptor beta chain was retrieved from a study of cytomegalovirus exposure and HLA in healthy donors. Regarding this clone: Its antigen is not known.

With 60 Vbeta and 13 Jbeta primers, the PCR was carried out. Assay used: immunoSEQ multiplex PCR; TCRdb lists only in-frame clones, some missing. This sample yields roughly 90,000 clones, of which 80% to 90% are seen a single time; around 2.3% belongs to the top ten. Overall study findings and caveats: Roughly 170 TCR beta chains were listed as cytomegalovirus-associated. Three of the chains that were CMV-associated were confirmed in vitro to be specific for CMV antigens.

V was cut by 4 bases and J by 4 bases, with 11 bases left in between. CDR3 length: 13 residues. Per germline, CDR1 SGHRS and CDR2 YFSETQ. This cohort consisted of healthy bone marrow donors. The chain combines TRBV5-1 with TRBJ1-1; D possibly corresponds to TRBD1 (6 bases). Sequencing was performed on PBMCs. This clonotype was obtained from a young man in good health and CMV-seronegative. The CDR3 DNA reads TGCGCCAGCAGCCAGGACAGCCTCACTGAAGCTTTCTTT. Translating it yields CASSQDSLTEAFF.